This T cell receptor (beta chain) emerged from a study of regulatory T cells in long-lasting Graves disease. Researchers made TCR beta libraries by using iRepertoire HTBI primers and running Arm-PCR on CDR3 regions. TCRdb used MiXCR to reprocess the multiplex PCR reads, holding one entry per CDR3 protein. The sample contains about 430,000 distinct CDR3 sequences, approximately 16% of which appear only once. Trimming at V came to 4 bases and at J to 2 bases, leaving 6 bases not matched to a gene. CDR3 length equals 15 residues. Germline CDR1 SNHLY, CDR2 FYNNEI. The time point was: newly diagnosed GD, antithyroid drugs for less than 3 months. RNA from PBMCs was the source of the TCR library. Separately, the same data were catalogued under a study of T cells in Graves' hyperthyroidism and ophthalmopathy.

J is TRBJ2-3 and V is TRBV2; 7 bases match TRBD1. The TCR originated in a woman aged 35 to 49 with Graves disease. The sequences come from peripheral blood mononuclear cells (PBMCs), collected at new diagnosis, from a patient treated with antithyroid drugs. CDR3 DNA sequence: TGTGCCAGCAGTGGAATAGGGGGCTCCACAGATACGCAGTATTTT. Its translation: CASSGIGGSTDTQYF.